Below are 2 T cell receptor beta chains sequenced from a single sample in a study of cytomegalovirus exposure and HLA in healthy donors. The PCR contained 60 Vbeta and 13 Jbeta primers. The table came from immunoSEQ multiplex PCR; TCRdb's copy has only in-frame clones and leaves some out. Of about 180,000 clones in the sample, approximately 80% were seen once. The sequencing input was PBMCs. These receptors were collected from a man aged 25 to 40 in good health and CMV-seronegative.

The J gene is TRBJ2-5, the V gene TRBV11-3; weak D call: TRBD2 (6 bases). Per germline, CDR1 SGHNT and CDR2 YENEEA. The CDR3 loop spans 15 amino acids. V was cut by 2 bases and J by 0 bases, with 10 bases left in between. The CDR3 loop reads CASSLNAGNQETQYF. The CDR3, as DNA: TGTGCCAGCAGCTTAAACGCGGGAAACCAAGAGACCCAGTACTTC.

A single count supports this clone. This chain links TRBV27 with TRBJ2-5; maybe TRBD1 (6 bases). This CDR3 region has 15 residues. V gave up 3 bases and J gave up 4 bases, with 15 bases separating them. Germline CDR1 and CDR2: MNHEY and SMNVEV (reference sequence). CDR3 nucleotide sequence: TGTGCCAGCAGTTTCACCGGAGACAGGATAGAGACCCAGTACTTC. Translation: CASSFTGDRIETQYF.